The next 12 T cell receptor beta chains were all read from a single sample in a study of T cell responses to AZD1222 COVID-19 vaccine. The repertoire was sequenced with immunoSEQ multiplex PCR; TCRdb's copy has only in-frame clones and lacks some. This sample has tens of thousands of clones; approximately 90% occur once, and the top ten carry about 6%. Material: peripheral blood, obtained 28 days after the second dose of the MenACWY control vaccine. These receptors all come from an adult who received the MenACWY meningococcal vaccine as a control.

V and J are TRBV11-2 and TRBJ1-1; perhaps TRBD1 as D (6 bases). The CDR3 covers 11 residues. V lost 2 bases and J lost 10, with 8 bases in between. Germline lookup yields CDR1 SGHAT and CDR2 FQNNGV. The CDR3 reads CASSLSGVAFF. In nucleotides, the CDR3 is TGTGCCAGCAGCTTATCAGGGGTAGCTTTCTTT.

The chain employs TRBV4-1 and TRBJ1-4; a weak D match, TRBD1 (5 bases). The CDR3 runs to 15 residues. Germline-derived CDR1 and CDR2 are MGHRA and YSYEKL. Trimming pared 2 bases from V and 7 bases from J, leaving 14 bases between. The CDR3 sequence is CASSQPQGGREKLFF. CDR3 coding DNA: TGCGCCAGCAGCCAACCCCAGGGAGGCCGTGAAAAACTGTTTTTT.

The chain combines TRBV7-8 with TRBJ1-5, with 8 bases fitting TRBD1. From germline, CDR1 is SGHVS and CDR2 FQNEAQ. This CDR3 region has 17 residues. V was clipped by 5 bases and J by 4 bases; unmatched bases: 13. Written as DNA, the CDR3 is TGTGCCAGCAGCCGGACTTCAGGGGGCGTAGGAAATCAGCCCCAGCATTTT. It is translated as CASSRTSGGVGNQPQHF.

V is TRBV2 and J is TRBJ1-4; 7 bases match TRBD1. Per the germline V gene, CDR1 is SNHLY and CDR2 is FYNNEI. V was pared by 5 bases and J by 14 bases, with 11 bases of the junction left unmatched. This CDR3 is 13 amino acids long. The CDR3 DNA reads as TGTGCCAGCAGTACTACAGGGGAGATTGGGCTGTTTTTT. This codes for CASSTTGEIGLFF.

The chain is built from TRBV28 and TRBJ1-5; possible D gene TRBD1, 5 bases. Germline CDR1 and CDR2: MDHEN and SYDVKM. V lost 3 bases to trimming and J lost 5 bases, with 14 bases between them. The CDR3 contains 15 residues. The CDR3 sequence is CASSFGPGGDQPQHF. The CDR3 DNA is TGTGCCAGCAGTTTCGGGCCCGGGGGGGATCAGCCCCAGCATTTT.

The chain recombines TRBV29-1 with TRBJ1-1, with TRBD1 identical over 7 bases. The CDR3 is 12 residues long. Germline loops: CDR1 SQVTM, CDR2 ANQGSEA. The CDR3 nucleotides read TGCACCTCCAGGGGGAAGAACACTGAAGCTTTCTTT. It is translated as CTSRGKNTEAFF.

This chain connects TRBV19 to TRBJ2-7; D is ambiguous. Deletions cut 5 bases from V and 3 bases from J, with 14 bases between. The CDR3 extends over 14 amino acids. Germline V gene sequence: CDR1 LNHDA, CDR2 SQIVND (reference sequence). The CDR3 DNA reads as TGTGCCAGTAGTCCCTTCGGAGATTTCTACGAGCAGTACTTC. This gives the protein CASSPFGDFYEQYF.

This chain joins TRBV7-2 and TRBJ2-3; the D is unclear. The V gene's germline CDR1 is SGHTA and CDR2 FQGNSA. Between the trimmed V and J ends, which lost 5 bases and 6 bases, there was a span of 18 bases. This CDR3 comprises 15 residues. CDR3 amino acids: CASSPRWLDRDTQYF. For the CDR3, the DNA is TGTGCCAGCAGCCCCCGGTGGCTAGATCGGGATACGCAGTATTTT.

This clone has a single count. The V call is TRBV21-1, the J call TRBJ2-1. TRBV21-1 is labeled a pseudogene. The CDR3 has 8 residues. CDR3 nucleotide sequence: TGTGCCAGCGATGAGCAGTTCTTC. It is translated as CASDEQFF.

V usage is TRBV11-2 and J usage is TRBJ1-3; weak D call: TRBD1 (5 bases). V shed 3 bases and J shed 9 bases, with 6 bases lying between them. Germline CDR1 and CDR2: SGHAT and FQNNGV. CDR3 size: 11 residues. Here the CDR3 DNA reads TGTGCCAGCAGCTTGGGGGGCACCATATATTTT. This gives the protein CASSLGGTIYF.

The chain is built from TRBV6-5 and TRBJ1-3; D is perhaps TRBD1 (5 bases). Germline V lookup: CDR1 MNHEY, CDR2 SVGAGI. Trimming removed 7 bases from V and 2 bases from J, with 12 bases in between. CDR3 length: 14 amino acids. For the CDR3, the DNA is TGTGCCAGCACTCCTTGGGGGGCTGGAAACACCATATATTTT. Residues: CASTPWGAGNTIYF.

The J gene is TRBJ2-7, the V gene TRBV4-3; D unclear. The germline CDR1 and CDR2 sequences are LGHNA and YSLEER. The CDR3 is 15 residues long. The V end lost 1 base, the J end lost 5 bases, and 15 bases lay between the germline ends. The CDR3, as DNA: TGCGCCAGCAGCCAAGTTTACGAGAGTAGGCACGAGCAGTACTTC. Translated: CASSQVYESRHEQYF.